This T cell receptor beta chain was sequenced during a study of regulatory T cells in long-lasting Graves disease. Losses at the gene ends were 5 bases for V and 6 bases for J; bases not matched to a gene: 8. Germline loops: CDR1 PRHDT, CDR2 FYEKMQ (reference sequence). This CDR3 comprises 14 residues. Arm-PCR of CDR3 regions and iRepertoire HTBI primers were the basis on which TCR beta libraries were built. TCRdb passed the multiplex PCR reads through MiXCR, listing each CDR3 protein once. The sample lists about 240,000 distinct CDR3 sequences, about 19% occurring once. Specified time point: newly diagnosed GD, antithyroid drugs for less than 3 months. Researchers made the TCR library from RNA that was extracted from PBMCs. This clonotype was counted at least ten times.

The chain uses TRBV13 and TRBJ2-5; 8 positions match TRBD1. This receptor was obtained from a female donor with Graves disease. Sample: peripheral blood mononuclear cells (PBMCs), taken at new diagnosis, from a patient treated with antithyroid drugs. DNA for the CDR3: TGTGCCAGCAGCCTCCCCCAGGGGGCGAAGACCCAGTACTTC. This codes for CASSLPQGAKTQYF. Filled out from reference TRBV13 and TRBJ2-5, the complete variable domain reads AAGVIQSPRHLIKEKRETATLKCYPIPRHDTVYWYQQGPGQDPQFLISFYEKMQSDKGSIPDRFSAQQFSDYHSELNMSSLELGDSALYFCASSLPQGAKTQYFGPGTRLLVL.